Sequencing of this T cell receptor beta chain was carried out in a study of cytomegalovirus exposure and HLA in healthy donors (dated 2017 in TCRdb). Study-wide context: In an earlier analysis of approximately 640 of the donors, 250 to 350 Gb of sequence data and about 110 million unique TCR beta sequences from about 190 million T cells were reported. A later analysis re-examined previously published TCR beta repertoires from hundreds of donors and added high-resolution HLA genotyping to investigate patterns of TCR occurrence. A later genetic analysis used genome-wide SNP genotypes for about three fifths of the 666 donors, treating that subset as a discovery cohort. Among around 400 genotyped donors of the cohort, an average of approximately 200,000 unique TCR beta nucleotide sequences was sequenced per donor, of which about 18% were non-productive. Rather than drawing on any new phenotypic data, the later analysis identified candidate immune exposures from TCR beta sequences and the way those sequences occurred across donors. The T cell repertoires of around 730 subjects were profiled by immunosequencing and related to cytomegalovirus serostatus. The study aimed to test whether signatures of past pathogen exposure could be identified by cataloging public T cell receptors. High-throughput TCR immunosequencing, statistical association of individual TCRs with disease status, and machine learning were combined to predict cytomegalovirus infection status. Because of strong linkage in the cohort, four to six DR-DQ haplotypes were treated as single units for association and clustering. The number of donors typed differed by locus, with roughly 629-640 for A, B, C, DRB1 and DQB1, around 500 for DQA1, approximately 580 for DPA1, and roughly 450 for DPB1. Donor age, sex, ethnicity and CMV serostatus were collected together with the repertoire data. Besides the first cohort of 666 subjects, a separate validation cohort made up of roughly 130 different subjects was used. Approximately 300 gigabases of sequencing data and tens of millions of unique TCR sequences were included in an early release covering over 600 HLA-typed donors. The genetic ancestry cluster associated with self-reported Caucasian donors included over 80% of the 350 to 500 genotyped donors. Every discovery cohort repertoire had been produced on one sequencing platform. An earlier analysis of approximately 500 of the donors applied high-throughput TCR beta sequencing to assess whether each TCR beta V gene segment acted as functional or pseudogenic. HLA typing included class I and class II loci at four-digit resolution.

Study-wide conclusions, independent of this receptor: In an earlier analysis of several hundred of the donors, most TCR beta V segments were observed in productive rearrangements about 87% or about 30% of the time, broadly matching IMGT annotations. Three of the identified cytomegalovirus-associated TCR beta chains were confirmed in vitro to be specific for cytomegalovirus antigens. According to a later analysis, most CMV-associated TCR beta chains appeared to be HLA-restricted, and the HLA associations seemed to be driven largely by CMV exposure. A later analysis associated 16,951 TCR beta sequences with specific HLA alleles at a false discovery rate of 0.05. Because counts were too low, about 18 rarely observed V segments, including chromosome 9 orphons, were excluded from the earlier analysis of 587 of the donors. According to a later analysis, parvovirus B19, influenza, CMV and Epstein-Barr virus appeared linked to several top co-occurrence clusters. A later genetic analysis reported fewer N-insertions in productive TCRs among donors in an Asian-associated ancestry cluster than the roughly 720-donor mean. When HLA alleles, especially DR and DQ, strongly co-occurred, TCR associations were difficult to assign to individual alleles. A later analysis found that TCR association rates varied across HLA loci, with DRB1 alleles showing the most associated TCRs and HLA-C alleles the fewest. The classifier was reported to diagnose cytomegalovirus status with high specificity and sensitivity in both the original and validation cohorts. The study listed approximately 150 TCR beta chains as associated with cytomegalovirus. Correlated functional status among segregating V segments might be attributable to linkage disequilibrium, but an unknown experimental factor could not be ruled out. While some public TCRs were present in many individuals, most TCR sequences turned up only very rarely across donors. Immune exposure information for the cohort was limited to CMV serostatus. A cluster of highly shared sequence variants was judged likely to represent a technical artifact of the sequencing pipeline. A further reported finding was that TCR beta sequences accurately predicted the HLA-A and HLA-B alleles for most subjects in the first cohort. The authors suggested that the approach could potentially be generalized to other disease states and immunological phenotypes. Only TCR beta chains were sequenced in this cohort, and the absence of alpha or paired-chain data limited detectable features. In a later analysis, HLA-associated TCR beta chains were found to be more clonally expanded and to have lower generation probabilities than equally common non-associated chains. Roughly uniform sequencing depth across donors was assumed in presence/absence analyses, although this assumption may not hold. Because HLA typing was unavailable for some donors at each locus, only the typed subset was used in association tests. In a later genetic analysis, a missense DCLRE1C variant was associated with V-gene and J-gene trimming of TCR beta chains, and the association was replicated in an independent cohort. The 87-base-pair reads could not distinguish some IMGT-functional V segments, including TRBV6-2 and TRBV6-3, so those segments were excluded.

From the germline V gene (reference sequence), CDR1 is SGHNT and CDR2 is YYREEE. V and J are truncated by 7 bases and 4 bases respectively, leaving an intervening sequence of 14 bases. The CDR3 sequence holds 13 residues, the cysteine and phenylalanine included. Here the CDR3 DNA is all that survives: 39 bases in frame from base 1. A remark on this clone: Its antigen is not yet known. There are no base qualities to consult, and no much larger clone falls within one base.

Libraries were built with the immunoSEQ multiplex PCR assay. For the multiplex PCR, a mixture combining 60 forward primers for TCR Vbeta segments and 13 reverse primers for TCR Jbeta segments was used. Amplification of the CDR3 region of rearranged TCR beta genes was performed with a multiplex PCR assay on genomic DNA. The amplified TCR beta libraries were sequenced on the Illumina HiSeq System as 87-base-pair reads. The authors' pipeline ran thus. A later analysis tallied around 80 million unique TCR beta chains across the roughly 610 repertoires, and roughly 11 million of those chains were shared by two or more donors. Raw reads were error-corrected and collapsed into unique sequences by a nearest-neighbor algorithm in which closely related sequences were merged to remove PCR and sequencing errors. V, D and J gene segments were assigned by aligning CDR3 sequences to IMGT reference sequences. For a sequence to be retained, a match of at least six nucleotides was required to both a V gene segment and a J gene segment. A rearrangement counted as productive if the CDR3 had no stop codons and remained in frame with V and J, and every other rearrangement counted as non-productive. Following IMGT convention, CDR3 was defined as the stretch from the second conserved V-encoded cysteine up to the conserved J-encoded phenylalanine. In an earlier analysis of more than 550 of the donors, sequences lacking an unambiguous match to a single V gene segment were excluded. An earlier analysis of several hundred of the donors called V segments functional above 56.7% productive rearrangements and segregating when the between-donor standard deviation exceeded 5%. A statistical classification framework was built to diagnose cytomegalovirus status from the catalog of TCR beta chain sequences. A later analysis assigned V and J genes by comparing TCR nucleotide sequences with IMGT/GENE-DB human TR gene sequences. In a later analysis, CDR3 sequences and most-parsimonious VDJ recombination scenarios were assigned using the TCRdist pipeline. In a later analysis, each TCR beta chain was defined by its CDR3 amino acid sequence together with its V-gene family, and reads without a unique V-gene family were excluded. As a way to deal with suspected cross-contamination and a sequencing artifact, a later analysis dropped approximately 590 nucleotide sequences that were highly shared and had low generation probability. In a later analysis, a clonal expansion index for each public chain was calculated from normalized within-repertoire ranks of inferred template counts. In a later analysis, generation probabilities were computed using a VDJ recombination model fitted to out-of-frame rearrangements, and the results were checked against IGoR. Hypergeometric tests were used in a later analysis to score TCR-TCR, TCR-HLA and TCR-CMV co-occurrence, with a repertoire-size bias correction applied to the TCR pairs. False discovery rates were estimated in a later analysis by permuting HLA or CMV assignments 20 times. In a later analysis, co-occurring TCRs were grouped using DBSCAN, with TCRdist sequence similarity added in when clustering inside HLA-allele-positive subsets. Repertoires with fewer than 30,000 or more than 120,000 public chains were left out of co-occurrence clustering, as were about 5 repertoires with anomalous nucleotide sharing. In TCRdb, the immuneACCESS table is reduced to in-frame sequences with V and J assigned. These tables do not hold every clone; where another copy was compared, an unresolved V gene accounts for under half, and the others remain unexplained. The V and J calls and clone size are taken from that table; D and trimming were inferred from the DNA. The sample has 100,000 to 150,000 clones on record, more than 75% of them singletons. 1.4% to 1.5% of the sample rests with the top ten.

The cohort was made up of hundreds of healthy bone marrow donors. All cohort members were sampled while nominally healthy, although unrecorded immune exposures were likely present. The donor tested CMV seronegative and was one of the 352 seronegative cohort members. Each donor provided a peripheral blood sample, and peripheral blood mononuclear cells were used for TCR beta sequencing. The Qiagen DNeasy Blood Extraction Kit was used to extract genomic DNA from the blood cell samples. This TCR was sampled from a female donor in good health and CMV-seronegative. The chain couples TRBV5-4 to TRBJ1-2; the best D guess is TRBD1, with 5 bases matching. Input material: PBMCs. The CDR3 corresponds to CASSGPGPYGYTF. DNA sequence: TGTGCCAGCTCCGGGCCAGGGCCCTATGGCTACACCTTC. Reference TRBV5-4 and TRBJ1-2 proteins supply the regions before and after the CDR3; the full variable domain is: ETGVTQSPTHLIKTRGQQVTLRCSSQSGHNTVSWYQQALGQGPQFIFQYYREEENGRGNFPPRFSGLQFPNYSSELNVNALELDDSALYLCASSGPGPYGYTFGSGTRLTVV.